This record covers a single T cell receptor beta chain. No antigen is known for it. Patients were excluded because of uncontrolled infection, other autoimmune disease, pregnancy or lactation. This CDR3 comprises 14 residues. Per the germline V gene, CDR1 is KGHDR and CDR2 is SFDVKD. RNA transcripts served as the template for amplifying TCR beta CDR3 regions. Primed by the HTBI set, a first-round RT-PCR was run on the TCR CDR3. One entry per CDR3 protein results from TCRdb running MiXCR on the multiplex PCR reads. The sample lists roughly 500,000 distinct CDR3 sequences, under 60% occurring once. The sample is drawn from a study of T cells in Graves' hyperthyroidism and ophthalmopathy. Notes on the study in general: Most thyroid clonotypes expanded above 0.001 appeared in blood too.

What was sequenced was peripheral blood or thyroid tissue (not recorded which). The chain carries TRBV24-1 and TRBJ1-1; D gene ambiguous. The origin of this receptor is an adult woman with Graves' disease, either hyperthyroidism or ophthalmopathy (not recorded which). CDR3 sequence: CARRPEGGNTEAFF. The CDR3, as DNA: TGTGCTAGACGGCCAGAGGGAGGGAACACTGAAGCTTTCTTT.